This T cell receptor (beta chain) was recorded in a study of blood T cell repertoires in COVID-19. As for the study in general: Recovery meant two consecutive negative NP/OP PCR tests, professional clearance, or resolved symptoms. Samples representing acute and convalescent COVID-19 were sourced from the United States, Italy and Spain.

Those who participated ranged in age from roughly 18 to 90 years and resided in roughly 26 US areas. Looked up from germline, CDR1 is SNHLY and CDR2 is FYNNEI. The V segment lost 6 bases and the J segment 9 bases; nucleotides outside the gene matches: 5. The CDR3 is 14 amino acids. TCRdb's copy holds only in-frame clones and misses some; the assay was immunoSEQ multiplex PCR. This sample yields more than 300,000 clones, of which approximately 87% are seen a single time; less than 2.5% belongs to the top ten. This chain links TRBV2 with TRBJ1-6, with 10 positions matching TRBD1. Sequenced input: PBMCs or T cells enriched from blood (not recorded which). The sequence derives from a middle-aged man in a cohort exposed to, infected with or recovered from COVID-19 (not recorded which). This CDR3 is CASSLGQGVSPLHF. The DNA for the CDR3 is TGTGCCAGCAGCCTCGGACAGGGGGTTTCACCCCTCCACTTT.